Listed here is a single T cell receptor (beta chain). The sample originates from a study of blood T cell repertoires in COVID-19. Looking at the study overall: Collection of acute and convalescent COVID-19 samples took place in the United States, Italy and Spain. PBMCs, B-cell-depleted T cells, or T cells provided the cDNA or gDNA that made up the material.

Source study methods: The authors estimated nucleated cell counts from reference gene primer amplification. Assay: immunoSEQ multiplex PCR; the TCRdb copy retains only in-frame clones and omits some. V and J calls and clone size come straight from that table; D and trimming were deduced from the DNA. The sample has fewer than 150,000 clones, around 87% seen once. Germline assignment: CDR1 MNHEY and CDR2 SMNVEV (reference sequence). The CDR3 has 15 residues. V dropped 3 bases and J dropped 5 bases, with 14 bases sitting between them. The sequenced sample was peripheral blood. The TCR sequence derives from a woman aged 45-65 years who had recovered from COVID-19. The chain recombines TRBV27 with TRBJ1-5; unclear D gene. CDR3 DNA sequence: TGTGCCAGCAGTTTGAAGGGAAGCGGGGATCAGCCCCAGCATTTT. Its translation: CASSLKGSGDQPQHF.